This TCR beta chain was found in a study of blood T cell repertoires in COVID-19. About the research overall: Researchers got acute and convalescent COVID-19 samples from the United States, Italy and Spain.

Authors' data handling: For nucleated cells, counts were estimated from reference gene primer amplification. Profiling relied on immunoSEQ multiplex PCR, and the TCRdb table lists in-frame clones only, not all of them. V and J calls and clone size are given by that table; D and trimming were obtained from the DNA. The sample holds around 260,000 clones, roughly 90% seen once. The CDR3 has 15 amino acids. CDR1 and CDR2 from the germline V gene are KGHSH and LQKENI. V trimming: 3 bases; J trimming: 4 bases; junction bases outside the gene matches: 3. The gene calls are TRBV18 and TRBJ2-1, with 10 bases identical to TRBD1. The sample was peripheral blood. This receptor was obtained from a woman in her twenties or thirties with active or convalescent COVID-19. CDR3 nucleotide sequence: TGTGCCAGCTCACCGGGACAGGGGATTTACAATGAGCAGTTCTTC. Its translation: CASSPGQGIYNEQFF.